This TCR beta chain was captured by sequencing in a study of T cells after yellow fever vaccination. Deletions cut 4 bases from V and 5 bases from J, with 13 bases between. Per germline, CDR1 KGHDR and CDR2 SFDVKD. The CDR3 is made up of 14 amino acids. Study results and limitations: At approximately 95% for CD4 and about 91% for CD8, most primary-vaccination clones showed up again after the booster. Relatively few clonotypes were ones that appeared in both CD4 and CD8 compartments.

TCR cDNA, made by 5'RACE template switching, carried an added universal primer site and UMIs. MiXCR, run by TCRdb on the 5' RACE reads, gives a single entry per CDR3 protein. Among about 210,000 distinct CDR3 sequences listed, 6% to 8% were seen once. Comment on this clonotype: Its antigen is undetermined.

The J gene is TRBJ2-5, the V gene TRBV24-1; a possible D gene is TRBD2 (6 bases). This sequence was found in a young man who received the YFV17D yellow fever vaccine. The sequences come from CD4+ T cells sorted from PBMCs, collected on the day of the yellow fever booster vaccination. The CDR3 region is CATSDSGVDETQYF. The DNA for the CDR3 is TGTGCCACCAGTGACTCGGGGGTGGACGAGACCCAGTACTTC.